One sample yielded the 28 T cell receptor beta chains listed below, sequenced in a study of cytotoxic CD8 clonotypes in ibrutinib-treated CLL. Clones were read by immunoSEQ multiplex PCR, and TCRdb kept only the in-frame ones, dropping some. The table records about 140,000 clones, under 95% of them present only once. Sequencing was performed on PBMCs, taken after 12 months of ibrutinib treatment. Receptors originate from a human donor with chronic lymphocytic leukemia.

This chain uses TRBV28 with TRBJ1-5; D is undetermined. CDR1 is MDHEN and CDR2 is SYDVKM in the germline V gene. Trimming left V 4 bases short and J 5 bases short, with 12 bases between. There are 14 residues in the CDR3. CDR3 in amino acids: CASSYTARDQPQHF. CDR3 DNA sequence: TGTGCCAGCAGTTATACAGCCCGGGATCAGCCCCAGCATTTT.

The chain combines TRBV6-5 with TRBJ2-7; 8 bases map to TRBD2. CDR3 length equals 14 residues. Germline CDR1 is MNHEY and CDR2 is SVGAGI. With V trimmed by 6 bases and J by 1 base, 5 bases remained unmatched. CDR3 loop: CASREGLGSYEQYF. Written as DNA, the CDR3 is TGTGCCAGCAGGGAGGGACTAGGGTCCTACGAGCAGTACTTC.

V and J are TRBV6-5 and TRBJ1-2; 7 nucleotides agree with TRBD1. The germline V gene encodes CDR1 MNHEY and CDR2 SVGAGI. The CDR3 is 13 residues long. With 10 bases clipped from V and 2 bases from J, the junction kept 7 bases outside the gene matches. The CDR3 loop is CAIRQGTNYGYTF. For the CDR3, the DNA is TGTGCCATACGACAGGGAACGAACTATGGCTACACCTTC.

The chain recombines TRBV6-5 with TRBJ1-2; 9 nucleotides agree with TRBD1. The CDR3 extends over 13 amino acids. J gave up 7 bases and V 6 bases, and 6 bases lay outside the gene matches. Germline CDR1 MNHEY, CDR2 SVGAGI. Here the CDR3 DNA reads TGTGCCAGCAGCTCGGACAGGGGAGTTGGCTACACCTTC. It specifies CASSSDRGVGYTF.

Details on this clone: The junction shows a germline mismatch at one end, possibly a read error. The chain links TRBV7-6 to TRBJ2-5; 12 nucleotides match TRBD2. The germline V gene encodes CDR1 SGHVS and CDR2 FNYEAQ. CDR3 length: 15 residues. The CDR3 DNA is TGTGCGAGCAGGGGGGCTAGCGGGAGGGAAGAGACCCAGTACTTC. Protein product: CASRGASGREETQYF. Full variable domain (rest looked up from reference TRBV7-6 and TRBJ2-5): GAGVSQSPRYKVTKRGQDVALRCDPISGHVSLYWYRQALGQGPEFLTYFNYEAQQDKSGLPNDRFSAERPEGSISTLTIQRTEQRDSAMYRCASRGASGREETQYFGPGTRLLVL.

The J gene is TRBJ1-1, the V gene TRBV11-2, with D perhaps matching TRBD1 (5 bases). Per germline, CDR1 SGHAT and CDR2 FQNNGV. V was shortened by 7 bases and J by 0 bases, with 15 bases between the two germline ends. The CDR3 is 15 amino acids. CDR3 protein: CASKKGQGMNTEAFF. Here the CDR3 DNA reads TGTGCCAGCAAGAAGGGGCAGGGCATGAACACTGAAGCTTTCTTT.

V usage is TRBV5-4 and J usage is TRBJ1-1; D may be TRBD1 (6 bases). The germline V gene has CDR1 SGHNT and CDR2 YYREEE (reference sequence). The V end was cut by 7 bases, the J end by 6 bases, with 19 bases between. The CDR3 loop spans 14 amino acids. The CDR3 here is CASGTSDSRSEAFF. The CDR3 region has the DNA TGTGCCAGCGGTACTTCGGACAGCAGGTCTGAAGCTTTCTTT.

This clone appeared a single time. V gene TRBV5-1 combines with J gene TRBJ2-2; the D gene is possibly TRBD1 (6 bases). Germline CDR1 reads SGHRS; CDR2 reads YFSETQ. With 4 bases removed from V and 2 bases from J, the gap between germline ends came to 15 bases. The CDR3 consists of 16 residues. Here the CDR3 DNA reads TGCGCCAGCAGCCCAGTTGACAGGTCCAACACCGGGGAGCTGTTTTTT. Translated: CASSPVDRSNTGELFF.

The chain combines TRBV6-5 with TRBJ2-7; D is perhaps TRBD2 (6 bases). The germline gives CDR1 MNHEY, CDR2 SVGAGI. The CDR3 runs 13 residues. Between the trimmed V and J ends, which lost 7 bases and 2 bases, there was a span of 12 bases. DNA of the CDR3: TGTGCCAGCAAACCCCCGGGAGCCTACGAGCAGTACTTC. Translation: CASKPPGAYEQYF.

The V and J genes are TRBV19 and TRBJ1-2; D might be TRBD1 (5 bases). V gave up 8 bases and J gave up 8 bases, with 9 bases separating them. CDR3 length: 10 amino acids. Germline V gives CDR1 LNHDA, CDR2 SQIVND (reference sequence). CDR3 sequence reads: CASGAQGYTF. CDR3 sequence (DNA): TGTGCCAGTGGGGCCCAAGGCTACACCTTC.

This sequence joins TRBV19 and TRBJ1-1; D is unclear. V was pared by 7 bases and J by 8 bases, with 17 bases between. CDR1 and CDR2 from the germline V gene are LNHDA and SQIVND (reference sequence). The CDR3 totals 13 residues. The DNA for the CDR3 is TGTGCCAGTACCCGGGCAGAGGGCTCCGAAGCTTTCTTT. Translated: CASTRAEGSEAFF.

This chain uses TRBV2 with TRBJ2-7, with 8 bases fitting TRBD2. Per the germline V gene, CDR1 is SNHLY and CDR2 is FYNNEI. V trimming: 3 bases; J trimming: 2 bases; junction bases outside the gene matches: 3. The CDR3 loop spans 14 amino acids. The CDR3 DNA is TGTGCCAGCAGTGACTGGACTAGCACCTACGAGCAGTACTTC. Protein product: CASSDWTSTYEQYF.

The chain links TRBV30 to TRBJ2-3, with 9 bases fitting TRBD2. The CDR3 covers 16 residues. CDR1 GTSNPN and CDR2 SVGIG come from the germline V gene (reference sequence). Trimming took 3 bases from V and 6 from J; bases not matched to a gene: 13. CDR3 coding DNA: TGTGCCTGGAGCCCAGGGGGGCGGGAGGGACAGGATACGCAGTATTTT. Amino acids: CAWSPGGREGQDTQYF.

The gene calls are TRBV27 and TRBJ2-7, with D possibly being TRBD1 (6 bases). V was trimmed by 2 bases and J by 3 bases, leaving 11 bases between them. This CDR3 has 14 amino acids. The germline V gene has CDR1 MNHEY and CDR2 SMNVEV (reference sequence). The CDR3: CASSLTQGFYEQYF. The CDR3 region has the DNA TGTGCCAGCAGTTTAACCCAGGGGTTCTACGAGCAGTACTTC.

This chain joins TRBV29-1 and TRBJ2-5; 10 nucleotides match TRBD1. The CDR3 loop spans 15 amino acids. V lost 4 bases and J lost 5; bases outside the gene matches: 10. Germline V lookup: CDR1 SQVTM, CDR2 ANQGSEA. CDR3 loop: CSVGGTGAVRETQYF. The CDR3 nucleotides read TGCAGCGTTGGGGGGACAGGGGCGGTACGGGAGACCCAGTACTTC.

This chain connects TRBV10-2 to TRBJ2-7; 12 bases match TRBD2. Germline CDR1 reads WSHSY; CDR2 reads SAAADI. The CDR3 has 16 amino acids. After removal of 2 bases from V and 2 bases from J, the junction contained 4 bases not matched to a gene. The CDR3 here is CASSEPRLAGAYEQYF. DNA of the CDR3: TGCGCCAGCAGTGAGCCACGACTAGCGGGGGCCTACGAGCAGTACTTC.

This clone was detected only once. The chain combines TRBV2 with TRBJ2-2; a weak D match, TRBD2 (6 bases). The germline V gene has CDR1 SNHLY and CDR2 FYNNEI. The CDR3 is made up of 15 amino acids. V lost 3 bases and J lost 6, with 14 bases in between. CDR3 DNA sequence: TGTGCCAGCAGTGACTATCGCGGGAATGCCGGGGAGCTGTTTTTT. Protein sequence: CASSDYRGNAGELFF.

J is TRBJ2-1 and V is TRBV2; D not certain. The V gene lost 7 bases and the J gene lost 6 bases, with 10 bases spanning the gap. CDR1 is SNHLY and CDR2 is FYNNEI in the germline V gene. The CDR3 is 12 amino acids. The CDR3 is CASTPWGNEQFF. CDR3 coding DNA: TGTGCCAGCACACCGTGGGGCAATGAGCAGTTCTTC.

The chain employs TRBV10-3 and TRBJ2-7; 7 nucleotides match TRBD2. Germline V gene sequence: CDR1 ENHRY, CDR2 SYGVKD. The trim removed 6 bases at V and 3 bases at J, leaving 11 bases unmatched. CDR3 size: 15 residues. The CDR3 DNA reads TGTGCCATCAGCCCGACTAGCATTCGGGACTACGAGCAGTACTTC. It yields the protein CAISPTSIRDYEQYF.

In this sample, this clone turned up a few times. The V and J genes are TRBV19 and TRBJ1-1; weak D call: TRBD1 (5 bases). Germline lookup yields CDR1 LNHDA and CDR2 SQIVND (reference sequence). With 1 base removed from V and 4 bases from J, the gap between germline ends came to 7 bases. The CDR3 is 13 residues long. The CDR3 nucleotides read TGTGCCAGTAGTATAGGGACAACCACTGAAGCTTTCTTT. Translation gives CASSIGTTTEAFF.

The genes are TRBV18 and TRBJ1-1; no clear D gene. With 5 bases removed from V and 1 base from J, the gap between germline ends came to 17 bases. CDR1 is KGHSH and CDR2 is LQKENI in the germline V gene. There are 16 residues in the CDR3. CDR3 in amino acids: CASSFHKSGENTEAFF. The DNA for the CDR3 is TGTGCCAGCTCATTCCACAAAAGCGGAGAGAACACTGAAGCTTTCTTT.

V gene TRBV4-1 combines with J gene TRBJ2-5, with D possibly matching TRBD2 (7 bases). The ends were cut back, 0 bases at V and 4 bases at J, with 15 bases in the middle. CDR3 length: 16 amino acids. Germline V gene sequence: CDR1 MGHRA, CDR2 YSYEKL. The DNA for the CDR3 is TGCGCCAGCAGCCAAGACGGACTAGTGGGGGCAGAGACCCAGTACTTC. Protein: CASSQDGLVGAETQYF.

CDR3: CASSLAGQALDYGYTF. CDR3 coding DNA: TGCGCCAGCAGCTTGGCTGGACAGGCCTTGGATTATGGCTACACCTTC. The gene calls are TRBV5-1 and TRBJ1-2; 7 bases agree with TRBD1. This CDR3 spans 16 amino acids. J was trimmed by 5 bases and V by 0 bases; bases with no gene match: 10. Germline V gene sequence: CDR1 SGHRS, CDR2 YFSETQ.

The chain couples TRBV14 to TRBJ2-6; D unresolved. CDR1 is SGHDN, CDR2 FVKESK, per germline. The CDR3 is 16 amino acids. Deletions cut 0 bases from V and 2 bases from J, with 8 bases between. In nucleotides, the CDR3 is TGTGCCAGCAGCCAAGACTGGCACCCTGGGGCCAACGTCCTGACTTTC. Encoded protein: CASSQDWHPGANVLTF.

The chain recombines TRBV28 with TRBJ2-1; 7 positions match TRBD1. Per germline, CDR1 MDHEN and CDR2 SYDVKM. With 6 bases clipped from V and 2 bases from J, the junction kept 10 bases outside the gene matches. The CDR3 loop spans 16 amino acids. The CDR3 loop reads CASSPNPGQTYNEQFF. In nucleotides, the CDR3 is TGTGCCAGCAGCCCTAATCCGGGACAGACCTACAATGAGCAGTTCTTC.

This rearrangement joins TRBV19 to TRBJ1-2; no definite D call. The ends were cut back, 3 bases at V and 2 bases at J, with 10 bases in the middle. The CDR3 loop spans 14 amino acids. Germline CDR1 LNHDA, CDR2 SQIVND (reference sequence). CDR3 amino acids: CASSMSSVNYGYTF. The CDR3 DNA reads as TGTGCCAGTAGTATGAGCAGTGTCAACTATGGCTACACCTTC.

V is TRBV6-1 and J is TRBJ1-5, with 9 positions matching TRBD1. The CDR3 has 16 amino acids. The V gene's germline CDR1 is MNHNS and CDR2 SASEGT. The ends lost 4 bases at V and 6 bases at J; junction bases unmatched: 10. The CDR3, as DNA: TGTGCCAGCAGTGTAATGGGACAGGGCTTCGGTCAGCCCCAGCATTTT. Translating gives CASSVMGQGFGQPQHF.

The chain employs TRBV6-5 and TRBJ2-7; D gene uncertain. The CDR3 loop spans 11 amino acids. V dropped 9 bases and J dropped 4 bases, with 10 bases sitting between them. CDR1 and CDR2 (germline): MNHEY, SVGAGI. The DNA for the CDR3 is TGTGCCAGTTTCGTGGGGTACGAGCAGTACTTC. Its protein product is CASFVGYEQYF.